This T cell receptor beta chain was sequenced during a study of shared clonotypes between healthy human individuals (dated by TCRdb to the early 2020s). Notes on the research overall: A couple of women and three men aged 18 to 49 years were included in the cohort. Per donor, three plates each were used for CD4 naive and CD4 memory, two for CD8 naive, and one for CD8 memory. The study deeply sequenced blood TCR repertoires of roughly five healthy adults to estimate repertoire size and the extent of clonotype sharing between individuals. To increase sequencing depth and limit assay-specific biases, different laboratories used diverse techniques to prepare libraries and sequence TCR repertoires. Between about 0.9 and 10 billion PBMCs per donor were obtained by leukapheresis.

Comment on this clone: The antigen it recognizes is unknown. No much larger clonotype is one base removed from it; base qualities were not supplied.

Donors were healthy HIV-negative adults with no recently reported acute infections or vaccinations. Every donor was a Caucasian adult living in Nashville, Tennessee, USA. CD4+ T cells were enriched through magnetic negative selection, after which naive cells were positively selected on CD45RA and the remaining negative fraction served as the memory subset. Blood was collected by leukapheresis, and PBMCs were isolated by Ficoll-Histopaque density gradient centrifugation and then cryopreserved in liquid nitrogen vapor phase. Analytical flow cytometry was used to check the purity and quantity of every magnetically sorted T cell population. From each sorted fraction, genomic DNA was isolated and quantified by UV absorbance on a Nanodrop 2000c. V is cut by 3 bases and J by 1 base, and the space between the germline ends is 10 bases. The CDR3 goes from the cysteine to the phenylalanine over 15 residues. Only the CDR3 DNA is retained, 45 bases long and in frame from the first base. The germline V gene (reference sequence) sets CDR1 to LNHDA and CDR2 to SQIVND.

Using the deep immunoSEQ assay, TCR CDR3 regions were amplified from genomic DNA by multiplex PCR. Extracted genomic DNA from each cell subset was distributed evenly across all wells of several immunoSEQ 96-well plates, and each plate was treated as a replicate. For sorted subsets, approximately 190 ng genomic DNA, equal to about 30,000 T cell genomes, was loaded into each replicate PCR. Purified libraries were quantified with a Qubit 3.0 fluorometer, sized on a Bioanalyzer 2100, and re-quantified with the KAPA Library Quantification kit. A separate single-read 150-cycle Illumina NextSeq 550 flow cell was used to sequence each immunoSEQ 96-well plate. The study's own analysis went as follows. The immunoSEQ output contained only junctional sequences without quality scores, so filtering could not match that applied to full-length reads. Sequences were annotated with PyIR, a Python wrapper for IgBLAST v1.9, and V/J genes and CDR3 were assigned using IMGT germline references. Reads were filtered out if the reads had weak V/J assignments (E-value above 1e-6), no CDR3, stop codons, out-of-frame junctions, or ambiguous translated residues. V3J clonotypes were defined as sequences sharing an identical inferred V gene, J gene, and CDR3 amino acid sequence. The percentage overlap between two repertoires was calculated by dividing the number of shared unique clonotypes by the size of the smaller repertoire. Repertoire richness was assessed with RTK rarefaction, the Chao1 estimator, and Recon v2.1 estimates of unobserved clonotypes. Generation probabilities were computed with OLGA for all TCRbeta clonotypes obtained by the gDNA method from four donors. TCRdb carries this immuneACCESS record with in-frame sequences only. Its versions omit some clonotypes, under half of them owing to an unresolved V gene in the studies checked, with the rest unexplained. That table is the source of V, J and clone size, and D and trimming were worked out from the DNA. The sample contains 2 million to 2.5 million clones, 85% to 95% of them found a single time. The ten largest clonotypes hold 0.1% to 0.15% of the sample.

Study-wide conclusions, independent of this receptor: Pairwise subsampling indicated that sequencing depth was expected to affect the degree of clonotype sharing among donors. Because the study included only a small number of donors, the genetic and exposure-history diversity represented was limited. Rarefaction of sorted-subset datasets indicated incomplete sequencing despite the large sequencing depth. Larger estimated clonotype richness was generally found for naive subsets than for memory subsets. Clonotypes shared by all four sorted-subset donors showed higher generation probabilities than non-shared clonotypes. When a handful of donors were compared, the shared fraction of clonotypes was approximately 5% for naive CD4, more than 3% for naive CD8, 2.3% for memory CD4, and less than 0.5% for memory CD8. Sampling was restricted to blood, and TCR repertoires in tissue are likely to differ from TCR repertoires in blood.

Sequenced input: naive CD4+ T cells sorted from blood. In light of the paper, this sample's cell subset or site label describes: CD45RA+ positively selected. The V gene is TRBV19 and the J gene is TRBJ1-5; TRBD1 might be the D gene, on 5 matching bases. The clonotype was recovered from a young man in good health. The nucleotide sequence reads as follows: TGTGCCAGTAGTATCGCAGGGATGAGCAATCAGCCCCAGCATTTT. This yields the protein CASSIAGMSNQPQHF. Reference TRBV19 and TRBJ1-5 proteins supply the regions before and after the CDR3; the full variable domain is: DGGITQSPKYLFRKEGQNVTLSCEQNLNHDAMYWYRQDPGQGLRLIYYSQIVNDFQKGDIAEGYSVSREKKESFPLTVTSAQKNPTAFYLCASSIAGMSNQPQHFGDGTRLSIL.